These 21 T cell receptor beta chains share one sample of origin, sequenced in a study of shared clonotypes between healthy human individuals. Clones were sequenced by immunoSEQ multiplex PCR, and TCRdb holds only the in-frame ones, with some missing. The sample records 850,000 to 1,100,000 clones, roughly 77% being singletons. Sequenced: memory CD4+ T cells from PBMCs. This sample's subset: CD45RA-negative fraction. All receptors come from a man aged 18 to 29 in good health. Some clones in this sample may be carry-over from other donors' samples.

The chain combines TRBV18 with TRBJ1-2; tentatively, D is TRBD1 (6 bases). This CDR3 contains 14 residues. CDR1 KGHSH and CDR2 LQKENI come from the germline V gene. Trimming removed 0 bases at V and 4 bases at J, with 9 bases between. DNA for the CDR3: TGTGCCAGCTCACCACCGGGGGGCAGCTATGGCTACACCTTC. Its protein product is CASSPPGGSYGYTF.

The gene calls are TRBV4-3 and TRBJ2-7, with TRBD2 as a possible D gene (6 bases). The CDR3 is 17 residues long. Germline V gives CDR1 LGHNA, CDR2 YSLEER. V lost 4 bases, J lost 3 bases, and 22 bases lay in between. The CDR3 is CASSLSRGRDFFYEQYF. The CDR3 bases are TGCGCCAGCAGCCTCTCCCGGGGCCGGGACTTCTTCTACGAGCAGTACTTC.

On this clone itself: Additional DNA sequences in this sample encode the identical CDR3. This chain connects TRBV28 to TRBJ2-2; D possibly corresponds to TRBD1 (5 bases). V lost 3 bases, J lost 0 bases, and 11 bases lay in between. The germline CDR1 and CDR2 sequences are MDHEN and SYDVKM. The CDR3 is 16 residues long. The CDR3: CASSLVQAPNTGELFF. As DNA, the CDR3 is TGTGCCAGCAGTTTGGTACAGGCGCCGAACACCGGGGAGCTGTTTTTT.

This clone has only a few counts. The gene calls are TRBV5-1 and TRBJ1-5, with D possibly TRBD1 on 6 matching bases. Per germline, CDR1 SGHRS and CDR2 YFSETQ. The CDR3 spans 15 residues. With 4 bases removed from V and 7 bases from J, the gap between germline ends came to 18 bases. The CDR3 DNA sequence: TGCGCCAGCAGCGAATCCGGGACAACCTACCAGCCCCAGCATTTT. It yields the protein CASSESGTTYQPQHF.

Note on this clone: Other DNA sequences of this sample code for an identical CDR3. The V gene is TRBV6-6, the J gene TRBJ2-1; D is uncertain. CDR3 size: 12 residues. Trimming pared 0 bases from V and 7 bases from J, leaving 4 bases between. The V gene's germline CDR1 is MNHNY and CDR2 SVGAGI (reference sequence). CDR3 sequence: CASSYSGNEQFF. The CDR3 DNA reads TGTGCCAGCAGTTACTCAGGAAATGAGCAGTTCTTC.

The genes are TRBV9 and TRBJ2-3; D remains unclear. The length of the CDR3 is 13 residues. CDR1 SGDLS and CDR2 YYNGEE come from the germline V gene. V was cut by 0 bases and J by 6 bases, with 8 bases left in between. CDR3 sequence (DNA): TGTGCCAGCAGCGTAGGGTTGGGGGATACGCAGTATTTT. Protein: CASSVGLGDTQYF. The full variable domain, completed using reference TRBV9 and TRBJ2-3, is DSGVTQTPKHLITATGQRVTLRCSPRSGDLSVYWYQQSLDQGLQFLIQYYNGEERAKGNILERFSAQQFPDLHSELNLSSLELGDSALYFCASSVGLGDTQYFGPGTRLTVL.

This chain uses TRBV5-1 with TRBJ2-2; D is undetermined. Trimming removed 6 bases from V and 5 bases from J, with 14 bases in between. The V gene's germline CDR1 is SGHRS and CDR2 YFSETQ. This CDR3 comprises 14 residues. DNA for the CDR3: TGCGCCAGCAACGGAAGGGAAGGGACCGGGGAGCTGTTTTTT. Amino acids: CASNGREGTGELFF. The entire variable domain, with the rest obtained from reference TRBV5-1 and TRBJ2-2, is as follows: KAGVTQTPRYLIKTRGQQVTLSCSPISGHRSVSWYQQTPGQGLQFLFEYFSETQRNKGNFPGRFSGRQFSNSRSEMNVSTLELGDSALYLCASNGREGTGELFFGEGSRLTVL.

Only a few counts were recorded for this clone. V usage is TRBV18 and J usage is TRBJ2-5, with no clear D. The DNA end lines up better with TRBJ2-7; the J call may be wrong. The germline V gene encodes CDR1 KGHSH and CDR2 LQKENI. There are 14 residues in the CDR3. The CDR3 region has the DNA TGTGCCAGCTCACACATGGACGGATCCTACGAGCAGTACTTC. Its protein is CASSHMDGSYEQYF.

CDR3: CASSPGILSYGYTF. The DNA for the CDR3 is TGTGCCAGCAGCCCTGGGATTCTCTCCTATGGCTACACCTTC. The V and J genes are TRBV11-2 and TRBJ1-2, with D hard to call. CDR1 is SGHAT, CDR2 FQNNGV, per germline. The CDR3 has 14 amino acids. Trimming left V 5 bases short and J 4 bases short, with 14 bases between.

The CDR3 nucleotides are TGTGCCACCAGCACCCGGACTAGCGACACCTACGAGCAGTACTTC. Translated: CATSTRTSDTYEQYF. The J gene is TRBJ2-5, the V gene TRBV15; 9 positions agree with TRBD2. The DNA matches TRBJ2-7 better at its end, which makes the J call doubtful. The CDR3 covers 15 residues. Germline CDR1 and CDR2: LNHNV and YYDKDF (reference sequence).

This chain uses TRBV29-1 with TRBJ2-7, with 9 positions matching TRBD1. The CDR3 totals 13 residues. The junction had 3 bases not matched to a gene; V was cut back by 4 bases and J by 2 bases. Germline assignment: CDR1 SQVTM and CDR2 ANQGSEA. The CDR3 nucleotides are TGCAGCGTTGTGGGACAGGGTCCCTACGAGCAGTACTTC. This translates into CSVVGQGPYEQYF.

The chain employs TRBV11-2 and TRBJ1-5; the match to TRBD1 covers 9 bases. The germline V gene has CDR1 SGHAT and CDR2 FQNNGV. V trimming: 5 bases; J trimming: 0 bases; junction bases outside the gene matches: 11. This CDR3 is 18 amino acids long. CDR3 bases: TGTGCCAGCAGCCATCCCCGACAGGGGGATTATAGCAATCAGCCCCAGCATTTT. It encodes CASSHPRQGDYSNQPQHF.

The CDR3 DNA is TGTGCCAGCAGCTACGGGACTCTGGCCTACAATGAGCAGTTCTTC. Amino acids: CASSYGTLAYNEQFF. The chain couples TRBV7-9 to TRBJ2-1; D possibly corresponds to TRBD2 (6 bases). The germline V and J ends were trimmed by 4 bases and 2 bases, with 12 bases remaining between them. CDR3 length equals 15 residues. Per the germline V gene, CDR1 is SEHNR and CDR2 is FQNEAQ (reference sequence).

The gene calls are TRBV7-2 and TRBJ1-1; D is unclear. The CDR3 is 14 residues long. The V gene lost 1 base and the J gene lost 3 bases, with 9 bases spanning the gap. The germline V gene encodes CDR1 SGHTA and CDR2 FQGNSA. CDR3 residues: CASSLEAGYTEAFF. The CDR3 nucleotides are TGTGCCAGCAGCTTAGAGGCAGGCTACACTGAAGCTTTCTTT.

The chain is built from TRBV18 and TRBJ2-2; 7 bases fit TRBD1. CDR3 length equals 13 residues. The V gene's germline CDR1 is KGHSH and CDR2 LQKENI. Trimming at V came to 7 bases and at J to 7 bases, leaving 6 bases not matched to a gene. The CDR3 DNA reads as TGTGCCAGCTTTGACAGGGCGGACGGGGAGCTGTTTTTT. This codes for CASFDRADGELFF.

This clone was picked up a small number of times. V is TRBV19 and J is TRBJ1-2, with a weak D call TRBD1 (5 bases). The CDR3 contains 14 residues. CDR1 and CDR2 from the germline V gene are LNHDA and SQIVND (reference sequence). Trimming cost V 5 bases and J 5 bases, with 15 bases left between them. This CDR3 reads CASSPLGTAYGYTF. The CDR3 DNA is TGTGCCAGTAGTCCGTTAGGGACGGCATATGGCTACACCTTC.

The J gene is TRBJ1-4, the V gene TRBV10-2; D is possibly TRBD1 (6 bases). Germline CDR1 reads WSHSY; CDR2 reads SAAADI. Between the trimmed V and J ends, which lost 2 bases and 4 bases, there was a span of 20 bases. The CDR3 extends over 18 amino acids. CDR3 DNA sequence: TGCGCCAGCAGTGAGCCAACCTTGACCGGGACAAATAATGAAAAACTGTTTTTT. This translates into CASSEPTLTGTNNEKLFF.

This clone was observed a single time. This may be a read error: a much more frequent sequence differs by one nucleotide. Written as DNA, the CDR3 is TGTGCCAGCAGTGGGTTTGTTGGTAGCGCTTACAATGAGCAGTTCTTC. It encodes CASSGFVGSAYNEQFF. This chain connects TRBV28 to TRBJ2-1; TRBD2 is a possible D gene (5 bases). CDR1 and CDR2 from the germline V gene are MDHEN and SYDVKM. Trimming stripped 5 bases from V and 4 bases from J, with 18 bases between. The CDR3 length is 16 residues. Full variable domain (remainder filled in from reference TRBV28 and TRBJ2-1): DVKVTQSSRYLVKRTGEKVFLECVQDMDHENMFWYRQDPGLGLRLIYFSYDVKMKEKGDIPEGYSVSREKKERFSLILESASTNQTSMYLCASSGFVGSAYNEQFFGPGTRLTVL.

The chain links TRBV2 to TRBJ2-3, with 10 bases aligning to TRBD1. Germline values: CDR1 SNHLY, CDR2 FYNNEI. CDR3 length equals 15 residues. V shed 5 bases and J 3 bases; nucleotides not matched to a gene: 5. CDR3 nucleotide sequence: TGTGCCAGCAGTCTCAGGGACAGGGGAACAGATACGCAGTATTTT. Its protein is CASSLRDRGTDTQYF.

This chain uses TRBV5-8 with TRBJ1-3; TRBD1 agrees at 7 bases. The V segment lost 4 bases and the J segment 5 bases; nucleotides outside the gene matches: 6. Germline CDR1 and CDR2: SGHTS and YDEGEE. The CDR3 sequence is 14 residues long. The CDR3 region is CASSPGDSRNTIYF. The CDR3, as DNA: TGTGCCAGCAGCCCTGGGGACAGCAGAAACACCATATATTTT.

The chain uses TRBV5-3 and TRBJ2-4; maybe TRBD1 (5 bases). TRBV5-3 is classed as an ORF, of uncertain function. This CDR3 has 15 amino acids. The germline V and J ends were trimmed by 4 bases and 1 base, with 12 bases remaining between them. CDR3 loop: CARSRRQSAKNIQYF. The CDR3 DNA reads TGTGCCAGAAGCCGTAGACAGTCGGCCAAAAACATTCAGTACTTC.